The source of this T cell receptor beta chain is a study of blood T cell repertoires in COVID-19. Looked up from germline, CDR1 is MNHEY and CDR2 is SVGAGI. Trimming removed 8 bases from V and 0 bases from J, with 11 bases in between. The CDR3 extends over 13 amino acids. Original analysis: Reference gene primer amplification gave estimated nucleated cell counts. Measured with immunoSEQ multiplex PCR; TCRdb has only the in-frame clones, and not every one. The V and J calls and clone size come from that table; D and trimming were worked out from the DNA. This table holds some 150,000 clones, around 84% found once.

The material sequenced was peripheral blood. The source is a woman aged 55-70 years with acute or convalescent COVID-19. V gene TRBV6-5 combines with J gene TRBJ2-7; D might be TRBD1 (6 bases). The CDR3 loop reads CASWGPPSYEQYF. CDR3 DNA: TGTGCCAGCTGGGGGCCTCCCTCCTACGAGCAGTACTTC.